Each of the 32 T cell receptor beta chains below was sequenced from the same sample in a study of T cell changes during pregnancy in multiple sclerosis. TCRdb keeps only in-frame clones here, not all; method: immunoSEQ multiplex PCR. The table shows 100,000 or so clones, with 94% occurring only once. Sample: peripheral blood, taken after pregnancy. The receptors originated from a female donor in good health, enrolled as a control in a pregnancy study.

The genes are TRBV6-1 and TRBJ1-1; D unresolved. V lost 4 bases, J lost 1 base, and 10 bases lay in between. From germline, CDR1 is MNHNS and CDR2 SASEGT. The CDR3 is made up of 14 amino acids. CDR3 bases: TGTGCCAGCAGTGTGGGGAGAGAGAACACTGAAGCTTTCTTT. The encoded protein is CASSVGRENTEAFF.

V is TRBV14 and J is TRBJ2-5; D may be TRBD2 (5 bases). CDR3 length: 14 residues. The germline gives CDR1 SGHDN, CDR2 FVKESK. Trimming stripped 8 bases from V and 0 bases from J, with 13 bases between. The CDR3 spells CASSRRADQETQYF. The CDR3 DNA reads as TGTGCCAGCTCAAGGAGAGCGGACCAAGAGACCCAGTACTTC.

The CDR3 is CASRKTSGSSPFNEQFF. The CDR3 DNA follows: TGTGCCAGCAGAAAGACTAGCGGGAGCTCCCCCTTCAATGAGCAGTTCTTC. The chain recombines TRBV2 with TRBJ2-1, with 12 bases aligning to TRBD2. The CDR3 loop spans 17 amino acids. V gave up 6 bases and J gave up 6 bases; unmatched junction bases: 12. From germline, CDR1 is SNHLY and CDR2 FYNNEI.

V usage is TRBV28 and J usage is TRBJ2-3, with TRBD2 matching over 10 bases. Looked up from germline, CDR1 is MDHEN and CDR2 is SYDVKM. Trimming cost V 4 bases and J 2 bases; bases outside gene matches: 6. The CDR3 runs 16 residues. The CDR3 reads CASSSPTSGHTDTQYF. The DNA for the CDR3 is TGTGCCAGCAGTTCCCCGACTAGCGGGCACACAGATACGCAGTATTTT.

V is TRBV7-9 and J is TRBJ1-5; D is unclear. Germline-derived CDR1 and CDR2 are SEHNR and FQNEAQ (reference sequence). Deletions cut 2 bases from V and 5 bases from J, with 4 bases between. The CDR3 consists of 12 residues. The CDR3 loop is CASSLHDQPQHF. CDR3 in DNA: TGTGCCAGCAGCTTACATGATCAGCCCCAGCATTTT. Full variable domain (rest looked up from reference TRBV7-9 and TRBJ1-5): DTGVSQNPRHKITKRGQNVTFRCDPISEHNRLYWYRQTLGQGPEFLTYFQNEAQLEKSRLLSDRFSAERPKGSFSTLEIQRTEQGDSAMYLCASSLHDQPQHFGDGTRLSIL.

The chain has TRBV11-2 and TRBJ2-7; possibly TRBD2 for D (7 bases). The V end lost 4 bases, the J end lost 4 bases, and 17 bases lay between the germline ends. The CDR3 spans 15 residues. Germline assignment: CDR1 SGHAT and CDR2 FQNNGV. The CDR3 DNA is TGTGCCAGCAGCTCAATGTCGGGGGGCGGATACGAGCAGTACTTC. This encodes CASSSMSGGGYEQYF. Full variable domain (remainder filled in from reference TRBV11-2 and TRBJ2-7): EAGVAQSPRYKIIEKRQSVAFWCNPISGHATLYWYQQILGQGPKLLIQFQNNGVVDDSQLPKDRFSAERLKGVDSTLKIQPAKLEDSAVYLCASSSMSGGGYEQYFGPGTRLTVT.

This clone was counted a few times. V usage is TRBV10-3 and J usage is TRBJ2-7; perhaps TRBD1 as D (5 bases). V lost 5 bases and J 5 bases, leaving 19 bases between the germline ends. The CDR3 runs 15 residues. Per the germline V gene, CDR1 is ENHRY and CDR2 is SYGVKD. The CDR3 bases are TGTGCCATCAGTTTAACAGGCAAGACAACAAACGAGCAGTACTTC. Translated: CAISLTGKTTNEQYF.

CDR3 DNA sequence: TGCAGCGTTGCGACTACAGGGGCTCAGATCGACGAGCAGTACTTC. Protein product: CSVATTGAQIDEQYF. The chain uses TRBV29-1 and TRBJ2-7; 7 bases line up with TRBD1. The V segment lost 4 bases and the J segment 5 bases; nucleotides outside the gene matches: 14. Germline CDR1 SQVTM, CDR2 ANQGSEA. The CDR3 spans 15 residues.

The J gene is TRBJ2-1, the V gene TRBV7-2; weak D call: TRBD2 (6 bases). The germline V gene has CDR1 SGHTA and CDR2 FQGNSA. The V end lost 5 bases, the J end lost 15 bases, and 23 bases lay between the germline ends. The CDR3 length is 14 residues. This chain's CDR3 is CASSVEVSVTRPFF. For the CDR3, the DNA is TGTGCCAGCAGCGTAGAGGTGTCCGTGACTAGGCCGTTCTTC.

This clone has just one count. This chain links TRBV5-6 with TRBJ2-3; 11 bases match TRBD2. From germline, CDR1 is SGHDT and CDR2 YYEEEE. V was pared by 3 bases and J by 3 bases, with 6 bases of the junction left unmatched. The CDR3 contains 16 residues. The CDR3 nucleotides are TGTGCCAGCAGCTGGAGACTAGCGGGAAAAACAGATACGCAGTATTTT. It specifies CASSWRLAGKTDTQYF.

The chain couples TRBV5-6 to TRBJ2-1; no firm D call. The CDR3 length is 15 residues. In germline, CDR1 is SGHDT, CDR2 YYEEEE. V was shortened by 0 bases and J by 0 bases, with 7 bases between the two germline ends. CDR3 bases: TGTGCCAGCAGCTTGGACGCTAGCTCCTACAATGAGCAGTTCTTC. Protein product: CASSLDASSYNEQFF.

The V and J genes are TRBV19 and TRBJ2-2, with 8 bases matching TRBD2. Germline CDR1 and CDR2: LNHDA and SQIVND (reference sequence). Losses at the gene ends were 3 bases for V and 7 bases for J; bases not matched to a gene: 7. The CDR3 has 15 residues. The CDR3 DNA reads TGTGCCAGTAGTATTCGACAGCGGGGGTTCGGGGAGCTGTTTTTT. This sequence encodes CASSIRQRGFGELFF.

The chain is built from TRBV7-9 and TRBJ2-3; weak D call: TRBD1 (6 bases). CDR1 and CDR2 (germline): SEHNR, FQNEAQ (reference sequence). The ends were cut back, 5 bases at V and 6 bases at J, with 9 bases in the middle. The CDR3 spans 12 residues. The CDR3 coding sequence is TGTGCCAGCAGCGCCCAGGGGGATACGCAGTATTTT. Protein sequence: CASSAQGDTQYF.

This chain joins TRBV28 and TRBJ2-5; possibly TRBD1 for D (6 bases). Deletions cut 5 bases from V and 2 bases from J, with 21 bases between. Germline lookup yields CDR1 MDHEN and CDR2 SYDVKM. CDR3 length equals 17 residues. CDR3 protein: CASSIQGRGYDQETQYF. CDR3 coding DNA: TGTGCCAGCAGTATCCAGGGAAGGGGGTACGATCAAGAGACCCAGTACTTC.

The chain has TRBV27 and TRBJ2-3; 10 nucleotides agree with TRBD2. CDR3 length: 20 amino acids. Per the germline V gene, CDR1 is MNHEY and CDR2 is SMNVEV (reference sequence). The trim removed 3 bases at V and 0 bases at J, leaving 15 bases unmatched. The CDR3 sequence: CASSLQVRDSGGTSTDTQYF. Written as DNA, the CDR3 is TGTGCCAGCAGTTTGCAGGTGCGGGATAGCGGGGGGACTAGCACAGATACGCAGTATTTT.

This chain links TRBV11-2 with TRBJ2-3; D unresolved. The CDR3 is 13 residues long. Deletions cut 2 bases from V and 6 bases from J, with 9 bases between. Germline V gene sequence: CDR1 SGHAT, CDR2 FQNNGV. CDR3 in DNA: TGTGCCAGCAGCTTACCCGGAGCCGATACGCAGTATTTT. This gives the protein CASSLPGADTQYF.

This chain uses TRBV4-1 with TRBJ1-4; the D is unclear. This CDR3 contains 14 residues. V lost 0 bases to trimming and J lost 5 bases, with 7 bases between them. Germline CDR1 reads MGHRA; CDR2 reads YSYEKL. The chain's CDR3 is CASSQDPGNEKLFF. The CDR3 nucleotides are TGCGCCAGCAGCCAAGACCCCGGGAATGAAAAACTGTTTTTT.

V gene TRBV5-4 combines with J gene TRBJ2-2; possible D gene TRBD1, 6 bases. The CDR3 extends over 16 amino acids. Between the trimmed V and J ends, which lost 6 bases and 0 bases, there was a span of 15 bases. CDR1 is SGHNT, CDR2 YYREEE, per germline (reference sequence). Written as DNA, the CDR3 is TGTGCCAGCACGCAACGACAGGCCCCGAACACCGGGGAGCTGTTTTTT. Amino acids: CASTQRQAPNTGELFF.

The rearrangement joins TRBV28 to TRBJ1-2, with 7 bases aligning to TRBD1. V lost 6 bases, J lost 4 bases, and 14 bases stayed unmatched. The CDR3 totals 16 residues. Germline CDR1 MDHEN, CDR2 SYDVKM. Written as DNA, the CDR3 is TGTGCCAGCAGCTTCGTTACTGGACAGGCGCTCTATGGCTACACCTTC. Encoded protein: CASSFVTGQALYGYTF.

The genes are TRBV25-1 and TRBJ2-1, with D possibly matching TRBD2 (6 bases). CDR1 and CDR2 from the germline V gene are MGHDK and SYGVNS. This CDR3 region has 15 residues. Trimming took off 5 bases at V and 4 bases at J, with 15 bases between the two ends. CDR3: CASSPRDSEYNEQFF. In DNA, the CDR3 is TGTGCCAGCAGTCCCCGGGACTCAGAATACAATGAGCAGTTCTTC.

This clone has just one count. V and J are TRBV28 and TRBJ2-7; a possible D gene is TRBD1 (6 bases). With 6 bases removed from V and 1 base from J, the gap between germline ends came to 13 bases. This CDR3 has 14 amino acids. The germline CDR1 and CDR2 sequences are MDHEN and SYDVKM. The CDR3: CASRSQGQSYEQYF. CDR3 bases: TGTGCCAGCAGGAGCCAGGGACAATCCTACGAGCAGTACTTC.

The chain employs TRBV5-6 and TRBJ1-4; 10 positions agree with TRBD1. The germline V gene encodes CDR1 SGHDT and CDR2 YYEEEE. With V trimmed by 3 bases and J by 12 bases, 11 bases remained unmatched. CDR3 length: 15 amino acids. The CDR3 DNA is TGTGCCAGCAGCTGGGGGACAGGGGATAGCTCCGAACTGTTTTTT. It is translated as CASSWGTGDSSELFF.

This sequence joins TRBV18 and TRBJ2-1; D not certain. Germline loops: CDR1 KGHSH, CDR2 LQKENI. The CDR3 length is 14 residues. The germline V and J ends were trimmed by 4 bases and 0 bases, with 7 bases remaining between them. Here the CDR3 DNA reads TGTGCCAGCTCACTCCTTAGCTCCTACAATGAGCAGTTCTTC. It specifies CASSLLSSYNEQFF.

This CDR3 reads CASRDRGFNQPQHF. CDR3 bases: TGTGCCAGCAGGGACAGGGGCTTCAATCAGCCCCAGCATTTT. This sequence joins TRBV2 and TRBJ1-5, with 9 bases identical to TRBD1. The J segment lost 3 bases and the V segment lost 6 bases, leaving 3 bases of the junction unmatched. CDR1 and CDR2 (germline): SNHLY, FYNNEI. The CDR3 has 14 residues.

J is TRBJ2-5 and V is TRBV7-9; D is unclear. The CDR3 totals 14 residues. From germline, CDR1 is SEHNR and CDR2 FQNEAQ (reference sequence). The V end was cut by 1 base, the J end by 7 bases, with 13 bases between. For the CDR3, the DNA is TGTGCCAGCAGCTTAGAATACCGGGTAGGGACCCAGTACTTC. Amino acid sequence: CASSLEYRVGTQYF.

The chain is built from TRBV5-1 and TRBJ2-2; a possible D gene is TRBD2 (5 bases). This CDR3 region has 15 residues. Germline loops: CDR1 SGHRS, CDR2 YFSETQ. Trimming pared 0 bases from V and 5 bases from J, leaving 11 bases between. The CDR3 DNA is TGCGCCAGCAGCTTGGAGGGAGTAAGGACCGGGGAGCTGTTTTTT. The encoded protein is CASSLEGVRTGELFF.

The genes are TRBV5-6 and TRBJ2-7; D is perhaps TRBD1 (5 bases). Germline assignment: CDR1 SGHDT and CDR2 YYEEEE. The CDR3 length is 15 residues. Trimming left V 0 bases short and J 5 bases short, with 15 bases between. CDR3 amino acids: CASSLEGVGAHEQYF. CDR3 bases: TGTGCCAGCAGCTTGGAAGGTGTAGGGGCCCACGAGCAGTACTTC.

V is TRBV18 and J is TRBJ2-2, with D hard to call. With 3 bases removed from V and 3 bases from J, the gap between germline ends came to 8 bases. Germline V CDR1 and CDR2: KGHSH, LQKENI. The CDR3 is 14 amino acids. The CDR3 DNA reads as TGTGCCAGCTCACCGTTCCGGGACACCGGGGAGCTGTTTTTT. This encodes CASSPFRDTGELFF.

This clone appeared once. The V and J genes are TRBV7-6 and TRBJ2-5, with unresolved D. V was cut by 2 bases and J by 2 bases, with 6 bases left in between. The CDR3 has 13 amino acids. CDR1 SGHVS and CDR2 FNYEAQ come from the germline V gene. For the CDR3, the DNA is TGTGCCAGCAGCTTACGCAGGCAAGAGACCCAGTACTTC. This gives the protein CASSLRRQETQYF.

The chain carries TRBV6-1 and TRBJ2-7; TRBD2 matches at 8 bases. Per germline, CDR1 MNHNS and CDR2 SASEGT. V was pared by 6 bases and J by 2 bases, with 6 bases of the junction left unmatched. This CDR3 has 14 residues. CDR3 sequence reads: CASRPIAGTYEQYF. Written as DNA, the CDR3 is TGTGCCAGCAGACCAATAGCGGGGACCTACGAGCAGTACTTC.

V and J are TRBV7-9 and TRBJ2-7, with TRBD2 matching 8 bases. The CDR3 has 15 amino acids. Germline V gene data show CDR1 as SEHNR and CDR2 as FQNEAQ (reference sequence). With V trimmed by 4 bases and J by 4 bases, 9 bases remained unmatched. The CDR3 sequence is CASSSRGSGTYEQYF. The DNA of the CDR3 is TGTGCCAGCAGCTCCCGAGGTAGCGGGACGTACGAGCAGTACTTC. The entire variable domain, with the rest obtained from reference TRBV7-9 and TRBJ2-7, is as follows: DTGVSQNPRHKITKRGQNVTFRCDPISEHNRLYWYRQTLGQGPEFLTYFQNEAQLEKSRLLSDRFSAERPKGSFSTLEIQRTEQGDSAMYLCASSSRGSGTYEQYFGPGTRLTVT.

In this sample, this clone turned up a few times. V is TRBV11-2 and J is TRBJ1-1; 12 nucleotides agree with TRBD1. Losses at the gene ends were 7 bases for V and 5 bases for J; bases not matched to a gene: 11. Germline loops: CDR1 SGHAT, CDR2 FQNNGV. This CDR3 region has 16 residues. CDR3 residues: CASTPGTGGEGTEAFF. The CDR3 nucleotides are TGTGCCAGCACCCCGGGGACAGGGGGCGAGGGAACTGAAGCTTTCTTT.